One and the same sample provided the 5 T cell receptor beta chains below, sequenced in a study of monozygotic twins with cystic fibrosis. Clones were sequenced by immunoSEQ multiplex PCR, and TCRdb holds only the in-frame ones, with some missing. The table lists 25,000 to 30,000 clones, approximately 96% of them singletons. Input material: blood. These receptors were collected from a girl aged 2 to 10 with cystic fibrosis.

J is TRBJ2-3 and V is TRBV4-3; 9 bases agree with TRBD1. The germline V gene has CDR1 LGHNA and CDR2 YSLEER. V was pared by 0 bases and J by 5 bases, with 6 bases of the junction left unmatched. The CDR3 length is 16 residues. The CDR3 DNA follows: TGCGCCAGCAGCCAAGACACAGGGGGCTATGGAGATACGCAGTATTTT. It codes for CASSQDTGGYGDTQYF.

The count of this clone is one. The DNA of the CDR3 is TGTGCCAGCAGTTCCCGGGACAAACCCCGGGATACGCAGTATTTT. It translates to CASSSRDKPRDTQYF. The chain joins TRBV28 to TRBJ2-3, with a weak D call TRBD1 (6 bases). Germline lookup yields CDR1 MDHEN and CDR2 SYDVKM. The CDR3 has 15 amino acids. V was clipped by 4 bases and J by 6 bases, with 17 bases between them.

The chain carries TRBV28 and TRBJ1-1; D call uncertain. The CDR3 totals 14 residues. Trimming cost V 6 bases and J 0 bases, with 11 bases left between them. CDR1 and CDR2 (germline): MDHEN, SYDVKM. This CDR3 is CASRAGLLNTEAFF. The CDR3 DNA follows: TGTGCCAGCAGGGCCGGTTTGCTGAACACTGAAGCTTTCTTT. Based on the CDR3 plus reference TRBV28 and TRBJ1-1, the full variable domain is DVKVTQSSRYLVKRTGEKVFLECVQDMDHENMFWYRQDPGLGLRLIYFSYDVKMKEKGDIPEGYSVSREKKERFSLILESASTNQTSMYLCASRAGLLNTEAFFGQGTRLTVV.

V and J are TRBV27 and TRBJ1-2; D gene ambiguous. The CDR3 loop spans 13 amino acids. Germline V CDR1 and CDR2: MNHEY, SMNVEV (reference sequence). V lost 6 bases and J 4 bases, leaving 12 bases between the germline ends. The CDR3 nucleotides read TGTGCCAGCAGCGGGAGCTGGCTCTATGGCTACACCTTC. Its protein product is CASSGSWLYGYTF.

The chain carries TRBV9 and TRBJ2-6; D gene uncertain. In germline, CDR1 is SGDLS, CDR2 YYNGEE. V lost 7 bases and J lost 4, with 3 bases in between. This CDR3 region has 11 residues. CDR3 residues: CASQGANVLTF. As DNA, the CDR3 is TGTGCCAGCCAGGGGGCCAACGTCCTGACTTTC.